This TCR beta chain was recovered during a study of blood T cell repertoires in COVID-19. Overall study: Sites in the United States, Italy and Spain provided acute and convalescent COVID-19 samples.

Method: immunoSEQ multiplex PCR; TCRdb's copy keeps in-frame clones and lacks some. The data contain 220,000 or so clones, 80% to 90% of them singletons. The study assigned cohorts using participant-reported clinical history. Unmatched junction bases numbered 19, after V lost 4 bases and J lost 4 bases. Germline loops: CDR1 MNHNS, CDR2 SASEGT. The CDR3 contains 19 residues. The receptor comes from a woman aged 18-30 years in a cohort exposed to, infected with or recovered from COVID-19 (not recorded which). Sequenced input: PBMCs or T cells enriched from blood (not recorded which). The chain has TRBV6-1 and TRBJ2-1, with 7 bases fitting TRBD1. The CDR3 loop reads CASSVPPSRDRYSYNEQFF. The CDR3 DNA sequence: TGTGCCAGCAGTGTACCTCCTTCGAGGGACAGATATTCTTACAATGAGCAGTTCTTC.